The source of this T cell receptor beta chain is a study of post-analysis software for immune sequencing data (dated by TCRdb to 2014 to 2015). Regarding the study in general: The recorded disease courses included relapsing-remitting, secondary progressive and progressive-relapsing multiple sclerosis, and some patients had no subtype annotation. The patient repertoires were compared against around 11 previously published healthy control repertoires obtained from donors aged roughly 6 to 25 years. A subset of samples was prepared in parallel using single-end sample barcoding, then pooled and co-amplified after Illumina adapter ligation.

Taken with the paper, the label for time point translates to: second blood draw from one MS patient after hematopoietic stem cell transplantation. To demonstrate the VDJtools post-analysis software, TCR beta repertoires were profiled from the peripheral blood of about 13 young patients with multiple sclerosis. The patients with multiple sclerosis were children and adolescents between 6 and 15 years of age. Summary of the overall study and its limitations: Strong co-clustering of samples prepared in the same batch was shown by direct clustering with F measure, prompting a batch-effect correction. The control group was slightly older than the multiple sclerosis patient group. Normalized Chao1 diversity was significantly lower in multiple sclerosis patients than controls, suggesting substantial peripheral T-cell clonal expansion. Four or five TRBV segments, including TRBV5-6, TRBV5-1 and TRBV20-1, were significantly more frequent in patients than controls.

Only a few counts were recorded for this clonotype. Its antigen remains undetermined. Within one base of it there is no much larger clone, and no base qualities were kept. V is cut by 0 bases and J by 4 bases, and the space between the germline ends is 9 bases. CDR1 SGHAT and CDR2 FQNNGV were looked up in the germline V gene. The CDR3 runs 15 amino acids, cysteine and phenylalanine included. This entry keeps only the CDR3 DNA: 45 bases, framed from base 1. Library preparation used PCR. TCRdb lists the instrument as Illumina HiSeq 2500. To reduce PCR and sequencing biases, unique molecular identifiers were built into the TCR beta cDNA libraries. Approximately 500,000 cDNA molecules were obtained per 1 to 10 million input T cells, so each molecule approximated one T cell. Patient libraries were prepared and sequenced with the same protocol used for the earlier healthy control dataset. Within a given batch, samples were prepared together, multiplexed and sequenced on the same HiSeq lane. On the authors' methods: MIGEC was used to process the raw barcoded reads, and molecular identifier groups with only a single read were discarded before consensus assembly and CDR3 extraction. Clonotype tables were post-analysed with VDJtools, and diversity was normalized by down-sampling all datasets to the smallest sample size. Repertoire overlap clustering matched CDR3 amino acid but not nucleotide sequences to correct batch-related cross-sample contamination. TCRdb reran the public reads through fastp at Q25 and MiXCR, keeping productive beta chains. Under each unique CDR3 protein, matching rows form one entry showing the most common genes and DNA. The V and J calls here are based on TCRdb, not the publication. This sample gives 150,000 or so distinct CDR3 sequences in total; 35% to 40% of them show up just once. The ten largest clonotypes hold 25% to 35% of the sample.

The sequence derives from a girl aged 5-17 years with multiple sclerosis. Donor details come from another sample of the same person, matched by shared clones. The chain employs TRBV11-2 and TRBJ2-2; no D gene can be assigned with confidence. The sequencing here drew on blood, taken after autologous hematopoietic stem cell transplantation. The nucleotide sequence reads as follows: TGTGCCAGCAGCTTAGATCGGTACTCCACCGGGGAGCTGTTTTTT. Its translation is CASSLDRYSTGELFF.